This is a list of T cell receptor beta chains from one sample in a study of T cell responses to AZD1222 COVID-19 vaccine. This table comes from immunoSEQ multiplex PCR, and its TCRdb copy is limited to in-frame clones, with some not included. The sample carries 120,000 to 150,000 clones, 88% recorded once. The specimen comprised peripheral blood, sampled on day 0 of AZD1222 vaccination. These receptor sequences come from an adult in good health. Each CDR3 is given with its conserved first and last residue. D genes are given only for firm matches. A row's size may be missing; if present it is once, few, many or a size class.

cdr3_nt: TGTGCCAGTAGTATAGCTGATGAACTCTATGGCTACACCTTC
cdr3_aa: CASSIADELYGYTF
d_call: -
v_call: TRBV19
clone_size: -
j_call: TRBJ1-2

cdr3_nt: TGTGCCAGCAGCTTGGTGGGGGGCAGGGGTGAGACCCAGTACTTC
cdr3_aa: CASSLVGGRGETQYF
d_call: -
v_call: TRBV5-4
clone_size: once
j_call: TRBJ2-5

cdr3_nt: TGTGCCAGCAGCTCAGGGGACAGGGGTCCTTACACTGAAGCTTTCTTT
cdr3_aa: CASSSGDRGPYTEAFF
d_call: TRBD1
v_call: TRBV5-4
clone_size: -
j_call: TRBJ1-1

cdr3_nt: TGTGCCAGCAGTACACTAAGGACTAGCGGGGACCGAACAGATACGCAGTATTTT
cdr3_aa: CASSTLRTSGDRTDTQYF
d_call: TRBD2
v_call: TRBV7-9
clone_size: -
j_call: TRBJ2-3

cdr3_nt: TGTGCCAGTACCCGACGGGAGGGTAATTCACCCCTCCACTTT
cdr3_aa: CASTRREGNSPLHF
d_call: -
v_call: TRBV19
clone_size: -
j_call: TRBJ1-6

cdr3_nt: TGCGTCCCAGAAGAGACCCAGTACTTC
cdr3_aa: CVPEETQYF
d_call: -
v_call: TRBV23-1
clone_size: -
j_call: TRBJ2-5

cdr3_nt: TGTGCCAGTTGGGGGTGGGGAACAGATACGCAGTATTTT
cdr3_aa: CASWGWGTDTQYF
d_call: -
v_call: TRBV3-1/TRBV3-2
clone_size: -
j_call: TRBJ2-3

cdr3_nt: TGTGCCAGCAGGAACTTACAGGGGGGTGAAGCTTTCTTT
cdr3_aa: CASRNLQGGEAFF
d_call: TRBD1
v_call: TRBV7-2
clone_size: -
j_call: TRBJ1-1

cdr3_nt: TGTGCCAGCAGTTATGCGACAGCGAAAGAGACCCAGTACTTC
cdr3_aa: CASSYATAKETQYF
d_call: -
v_call: TRBV6-2/TRBV6-3
clone_size: -
j_call: TRBJ2-5

cdr3_nt: TGTGCCAGCAGCCAAGTTCCAGCGAGCTATGGCTACACCTTC
cdr3_aa: CASSQVPASYGYTF
d_call: -
v_call: TRBV4-2
clone_size: -
j_call: TRBJ1-2

cdr3_nt: TGTGCCAGCAGCCCCTCCCAGGGGGGGGACTATGGCTACACCTTC
cdr3_aa: CASSPSQGGDYGYTF
d_call: TRBD1
v_call: TRBV7-9
clone_size: once
j_call: TRBJ1-2

cdr3_nt: TGTGCCAGCAGCCGACAGCCGTATAATTCACCCCTCCACTTT
cdr3_aa: CASSRQPYNSPLHF
d_call: -
v_call: TRBV9
clone_size: -
j_call: TRBJ1-6

cdr3_nt: TGCGCCAGCAGCCGCTCGGACAGCACTGAAGCTTTCTTT
cdr3_aa: CASSRSDSTEAFF
d_call: -
v_call: TRBV5-1
clone_size: -
j_call: TRBJ1-1

cdr3_nt: TGCGCCAGCAGCGCCTACGCTGTCGGCTACACCTTC
cdr3_aa: CASSAYAVGYTF
d_call: -
v_call: TRBV5-1
clone_size: -
j_call: TRBJ1-2

cdr3_nt: TGTGCCAGCAGCCAAGAAGGGGGGGTATCACCCCTCCACTTT
cdr3_aa: CASSQEGGVSPLHF
d_call: -
v_call: TRBV3-1/TRBV3-2
clone_size: once
j_call: TRBJ1-6

cdr3_nt: TGTGCCACCGCGACAGGGGGCAACACCGGGGAGCTGTTTTTT
cdr3_aa: CATATGGNTGELFF
d_call: TRBD1
v_call: TRBV19
clone_size: -
j_call: TRBJ2-2

cdr3_nt: TGTGCCAGCAGACTGATATTGGCCGAGGCTAGGGGGAAAAATGGCTACAGGAAGTCCGACACCTTC
cdr3_aa: CASRLILAEARGKNGYRKSDTF
d_call: -
v_call: TRBV7-3
clone_size: -
j_call: TRBJ1-2

cdr3_nt: TGTGCCACCAGTGATTTCGGCGGGACAACTAATGAAAAACTGTTTTTT
cdr3_aa: CATSDFGGTTNEKLFF
d_call: -
v_call: TRBV24-1
clone_size: -
j_call: TRBJ1-4

cdr3_nt: TGTGCCAGCAGCTCAAAAACAGGGGGGTACACTGAAGCTTTCTTT
cdr3_aa: CASSSKTGGYTEAFF
d_call: TRBD1
v_call: TRBV11-2
clone_size: -
j_call: TRBJ1-1

cdr3_nt: TGTGCCAGCAGTTGGGCAGGGGGTAATGAGCAGTTCTTC
cdr3_aa: CASSWAGGNEQFF
d_call: TRBD1
v_call: TRBV6-2/TRBV6-3
clone_size: -
j_call: TRBJ2-1

cdr3_nt: TGTGCCACCAGTGATACCCGGGACAGGGATTACGAGCAGTACTTC
cdr3_aa: CATSDTRDRDYEQYF
d_call: TRBD1
v_call: TRBV24-1
clone_size: -
j_call: TRBJ2-7

cdr3_nt: TGTGCCAGCAGCTTAAACCAGGGGGCAAGGAATTCACCCCTCCACTTT
cdr3_aa: CASSLNQGARNSPLHF
d_call: TRBD1
v_call: TRBV7-2
clone_size: -
j_call: TRBJ1-6

cdr3_nt: TGTGCCAGCAGTGGAGGGGTTGGTCAGCCCCAGCATTTT
cdr3_aa: CASSGGVGQPQHF
d_call: -
v_call: TRBV2
clone_size: -
j_call: TRBJ1-5

cdr3_nt: TGTGCCAGCAGCTTAGGACTAGCCAAAAACATTCAGTACTTC
cdr3_aa: CASSLGLAKNIQYF
d_call: -
v_call: TRBV7-2
clone_size: once
j_call: TRBJ2-4

cdr3_nt: TGTGCCAGCAGCCTCCCGGGGATGGGGACTGAAGCTTTCTTT
cdr3_aa: CASSLPGMGTEAFF
d_call: -
v_call: TRBV27
clone_size: -
j_call: TRBJ1-1

cdr3_nt: TGTGCCAGCAGCTTGAATTGGGGGAGAAATGAAAAACTGTTTTTT
cdr3_aa: CASSLNWGRNEKLFF
d_call: -
v_call: TRBV7-2
clone_size: -
j_call: TRBJ1-4

cdr3_nt: TGTGCCAGCACCTACCAGGGTAATCGGGAGCTGTTTTTT
cdr3_aa: CASTYQGNRELFF
d_call: -
v_call: TRBV6-5
clone_size: -
j_call: TRBJ2-2

cdr3_nt: TGTGCCAGCAGTTTTGGGACAGGTCGCGGCTACACCTTC
cdr3_aa: CASSFGTGRGYTF
d_call: TRBD1
v_call: TRBV6-4
clone_size: -
j_call: TRBJ1-2

cdr3_nt: TGTGCCAGCAGCCCCACCGGCACCGGGGAGCTGTTTTTT
cdr3_aa: CASSPTGTGELFF
d_call: -
v_call: TRBV11-2
clone_size: once
j_call: TRBJ2-2

cdr3_nt: TGTGCCAGCAGCTTAGCCGGCAACTATGGCTACACCTTC
cdr3_aa: CASSLAGNYGYTF
d_call: -
v_call: TRBV7-8
clone_size: -
j_call: TRBJ1-2

cdr3_nt: TGTGCCAGCGACAGGGGACGTAATTCACCCCTCCACTTT
cdr3_aa: CASDRGRNSPLHF
d_call: TRBD1
v_call: TRBV6-5
clone_size: -
j_call: TRBJ1-6

cdr3_nt: TGTGCCAGCACCAGGACCCTCCAAGAGACCCAGTACTTC
cdr3_aa: CASTRTLQETQYF
d_call: -
v_call: TRBV5-6
clone_size: -
j_call: TRBJ2-5

cdr3_nt: TGTGCCAGCAGCCCCCTCGGGGCGGGGGGGCTGAACACCGGGGAGCTGTTTTTT
cdr3_aa: CASSPLGAGGLNTGELFF
d_call: TRBD2
v_call: TRBV14
clone_size: -
j_call: TRBJ2-2

cdr3_nt: TGTGCCACCAGTGATTCGGCCCGAGAGACCCAGTACTTC
cdr3_aa: CATSDSARETQYF
d_call: -
v_call: TRBV24-1
clone_size: -
j_call: TRBJ2-5

cdr3_nt: TGCGCCAGCAGCCAAGAGGATTGGAATGAGCAGTTCTTC
cdr3_aa: CASSQEDWNEQFF
d_call: -
v_call: TRBV4-1
clone_size: few
j_call: TRBJ2-1

cdr3_nt: TGTGCCAGCAGCTTAAAGATGGACAGGACCTACCCCCAAGAGACCCAGTACTTC
cdr3_aa: CASSLKMDRTYPQETQYF
d_call: TRBD1
v_call: TRBV11-2
clone_size: -
j_call: TRBJ2-5

cdr3_nt: TGTGCCAGCAGCCCCGGGCGTTCGGGCACTGAAGCTTTCTTT
cdr3_aa: CASSPGRSGTEAFF
d_call: -
v_call: TRBV14
clone_size: -
j_call: TRBJ1-1

cdr3_nt: TGTGCCAGCATCAAGGGACAGGGGGCCGTGAACACTGAAGCTTTCTTT
cdr3_aa: CASIKGQGAVNTEAFF
d_call: TRBD1
v_call: TRBV2
clone_size: -
j_call: TRBJ1-1

cdr3_nt: TGCGCCAGCAGCCAAGAGGGGACAGGGGTAAATCAGCCCCAGCATTTT
cdr3_aa: CASSQEGTGVNQPQHF
d_call: TRBD1
v_call: TRBV4-1
clone_size: -
j_call: TRBJ1-5

cdr3_nt: TGTGCCAGCAGCCAGGGAGGGGGGAGTCAGCCCCAGCATTTT
cdr3_aa: CASSQGGGSQPQHF
d_call: -
v_call: TRBV3-1/TRBV3-2
clone_size: -
j_call: TRBJ1-5

cdr3_nt: TGTGCCAGCGGCCAGCGAGAAAACACCGGGGAGCTGTTTTTT
cdr3_aa: CASGQRENTGELFF
d_call: -
v_call: TRBV27
clone_size: -
j_call: TRBJ2-2